Shown below are 13 T cell receptor beta chains from a single sample sequenced in a study of CD8+ T cells in alopecia areata (dated by TCRdb to the late 2010s). The library was prepared using the immunoSEQ multiplex PCR assay. For TCR sequencing, RNA was extracted from every sample and reverse transcribed into cDNA to serve as template. TCRdb re-hosts the immuneACCESS table, in-frame sequences only. Its copies lack some clones; in the studies checked, an unresolved V gene accounts for under half of them, and the cause for the rest is not known. Within this sample are tens of thousands of clones, with roughly 60% of them counted one time only. Jointly, the top ten make up approximately 19% of the sample. Taken with the paper, the label for time point translates to: baseline before oral tofacitinib. The material sequenced was CD8+ T cells sorted from blood, taken at week 0. Every receptor here comes from a human donor with alopecia areata.

This chain links TRBV29-1 with TRBJ1-2, with a weak D call TRBD1 (5 bases). Trimming removed 4 bases from V and 2 bases from J, with 8 bases in between. In germline, CDR1 is SQVTM, CDR2 ANQGSEA. The CDR3 extends over 12 amino acids. The CDR3 DNA is TGCAGCGTTGCTGGGGGGAACTATGGCTACACCTTC. It translates to CSVAGGNYGYTF.

A few counts support this clone. CDR3: CASSWRGPTYEQYF. CDR3 coding DNA: TGTGCCAGCAGTTGGAGGGGGCCGACCTACGAGCAGTACTTC. The chain joins TRBV27 to TRBJ2-7; possibly TRBD1 for D (7 bases). The CDR3 sequence is 14 residues long. Germline-derived CDR1 and CDR2 are MNHEY and SMNVEV (reference sequence). V lost 4 bases to trimming and J lost 2 bases, with 12 bases between them.

A remark on this clone: The junction differs from germline at one of its ends, possibly a read error. This sequence joins TRBV4-2 and TRBJ1-1; D remains ambiguous. Looked up from germline, CDR1 is LGHNA and CDR2 is YNFKEQ. The CDR3 runs to 10 residues. CDR3 loop: CASSQVETFF. CDR3 DNA sequence: TGTGCCAGCAGCCAAGTTGAAACTTTCTTT.

This clone was seen only a few times. The chain employs TRBV29-1 and TRBJ1-1; 8 positions match TRBD1. V gave up 6 bases and J gave up 3 bases; unmatched junction bases: 6. Germline V CDR1 and CDR2: SQVTM, ANQGSEA. CDR3 length: 13 residues. CDR3 sequence reads: CSVTTGDYTEAFF. CDR3 nucleotide sequence: TGCAGCGTGACGACAGGGGACTACACTGAAGCTTTCTTT.

This chain links TRBV5-1 with TRBJ1-2, with 9 bases matching TRBD1. Germline V gene sequence: CDR1 SGHRS, CDR2 YFSETQ. CDR3 size: 15 residues. The ends lost 5 bases at V and 4 bases at J; junction bases unmatched: 9. Here the CDR3 reads CASRPGQGRGYGYTF. The CDR3 coding sequence is TGCGCCAGCAGACCGGGACAGGGAAGGGGCTATGGCTACACCTTC.

With respect to this clone: The sample has other DNA sequences that encode this CDR3 too. The CDR3 bases are TGTGCCAGCAGTTTGGGGGGCTCCTATGGCTACACCTTC. Protein: CASSLGGSYGYTF. The chain links TRBV27 to TRBJ1-2; D is perhaps TRBD1 (6 bases). Germline values: CDR1 MNHEY, CDR2 SMNVEV (reference sequence). The CDR3 is 13 amino acids. V lost 3 bases, J lost 4 bases, and 9 bases lay in between.

This chain joins TRBV27 and TRBJ1-2; TRBD1 matches 8 bases. J was trimmed by 4 bases and V by 4 bases; bases with no gene match: 5. Per germline, CDR1 MNHEY and CDR2 SMNVEV (reference sequence). The CDR3 spans 14 residues. This chain's CDR3 is CASSSLTGGYGYTF. CDR3 bases: TGTGCCAGCAGTTCACTTACAGGGGGCTATGGCTACACCTTC.

The V call is TRBV27, the J call TRBJ2-5, with D possibly being TRBD1 (6 bases). Germline CDR1 and CDR2: MNHEY and SMNVEV (reference sequence). Between the trimmed V and J ends, which lost 7 bases and 1 base, there was a span of 10 bases. The CDR3 runs 13 residues. CDR3 protein: CASKGVPQETQYF. The CDR3 nucleotides read TGTGCCAGCAAGGGGGTGCCCCAAGAGACCCAGTACTTC.

There are a few counts of this clone. The chain links TRBV5-1 to TRBJ1-4, with 8 bases aligning to TRBD1. The ends lost 4 bases at V and 1 base at J; junction bases unmatched: 6. The CDR3 runs to 16 residues. Germline V lookup: CDR1 SGHRS, CDR2 YFSETQ. Here the CDR3 DNA reads TGCGCCAGCAGCCCTAAAACAGGGGGAACTAATGAAAAACTGTTTTTT. Translation: CASSPKTGGTNEKLFF.

The rearrangement links TRBV7-9 to TRBJ1-6; D uncertain. Germline CDR1 and CDR2: SEHNR and FQNEAQ (reference sequence). Trimming took off 8 bases at V and 10 bases at J, with 3 bases between the two ends. The length of the CDR3 is 9 residues. CDR3 loop: CASGSPLHF. CDR3 in DNA: TGTGCCAGCGGCTCACCCCTCCACTTT.

The chain links TRBV15 to TRBJ2-4; possible D gene TRBD1, 6 bases. The CDR3 has 16 residues. CDR1 is LNHNV and CDR2 is YYDKDF in the germline V gene (reference sequence). The V end was cut by 2 bases, the J end by 3 bases, with 14 bases between. The CDR3 loop is CATSRTIQGVKNIQYF. The CDR3, as DNA: TGTGCCACCAGCAGAACCATACAGGGTGTCAAAAACATTCAGTACTTC. Full variable domain (remainder filled in from reference TRBV15 and TRBJ2-4): DAMVIQNPRYQVTQFGKPVTLSCSQTLNHNVMYWYQQKSSQAPKLLFHYYDKDFNNEADTPDNFQSRRPNTSFCFLDIRSPGLGDTAMYLCATSRTIQGVKNIQYFGAGTRLSVL.

This sequence joins TRBV30 and TRBJ2-7, with D perhaps TRBD2 (6 bases). Trimming pared 2 bases from V and 3 bases from J, leaving 17 bases between. The CDR3 length is 15 residues. Germline V lookup: CDR1 GTSNPN, CDR2 SVGIG (reference sequence). CDR3 amino acids: CAWSPDLASYYEQYF. CDR3 DNA: TGTGCCTGGAGTCCTGATCTAGCGTCATACTACGAGCAGTACTTC.

The chain uses TRBV7-9 and TRBJ2-7, with 7 bases that match TRBD1. This CDR3 is built from 16 residues. The ends lost 2 bases at V and 3 bases at J; junction bases unmatched: 10. Germline V gives CDR1 SEHNR, CDR2 FQNEAQ (reference sequence). The CDR3 DNA reads as TGTGCCAGCAGCTTAACCGGGACAGACAACCTCTACGAGCAGTACTTC. This gives the protein CASSLTGTDNLYEQYF. The full variable domain, its missing parts supplied by reference TRBV7-9 and TRBJ2-7, is DTGVSQNPRHKITKRGQNVTFRCDPISEHNRLYWYRQTLGQGPEFLTYFQNEAQLEKSRLLSDRFSAERPKGSFSTLEIQRTEQGDSAMYLCASSLTGTDNLYEQYFGPGTRLTVT.